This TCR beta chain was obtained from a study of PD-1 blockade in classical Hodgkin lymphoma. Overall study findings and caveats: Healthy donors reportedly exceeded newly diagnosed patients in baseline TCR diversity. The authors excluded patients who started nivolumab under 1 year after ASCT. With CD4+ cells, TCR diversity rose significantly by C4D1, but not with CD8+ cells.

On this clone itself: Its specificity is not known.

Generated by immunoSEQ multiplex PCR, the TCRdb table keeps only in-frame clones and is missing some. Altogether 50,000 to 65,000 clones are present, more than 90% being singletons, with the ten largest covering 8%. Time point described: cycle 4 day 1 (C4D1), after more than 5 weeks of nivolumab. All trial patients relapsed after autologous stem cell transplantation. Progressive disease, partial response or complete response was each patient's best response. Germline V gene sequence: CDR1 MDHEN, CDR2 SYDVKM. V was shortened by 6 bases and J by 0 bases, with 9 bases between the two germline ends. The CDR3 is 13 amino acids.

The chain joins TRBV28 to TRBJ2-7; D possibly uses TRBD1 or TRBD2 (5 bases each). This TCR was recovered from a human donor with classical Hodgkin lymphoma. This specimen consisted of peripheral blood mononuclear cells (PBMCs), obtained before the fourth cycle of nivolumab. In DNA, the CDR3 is TGTGCCAGCAGAGACGGGGCCTCCTACGAGCAGTACTTC. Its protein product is CASRDGASYEQYF.